This record covers a single TCR beta chain. Its antigen is unknown. The second PCR ran about 7 to 12 cycles with a sample-barcoded 5' primer and J-beta primers. TCRdb itself ran the 5' RACE reads through MiXCR, one entry per CDR3 protein. The sample holds hundreds of thousands of distinct CDR3 sequences, 25% to 30% seen once. The sample, approximately 10 milliliters of peripheral blood, was drawn from each donor. The data are from a study of blood T cells in healthy people across ages. Study results and limitations: With naive T cell percentage, TCR beta diversity showed a strong correlation. Donor CMV status was unknown, possibly confounding expanded clonotype changes.

Material: blood. This receptor was obtained from a woman of 80 years or more in good health.

CDR3 in amino acids: CASSLGSLFSGNTIYF. The CDR3 DNA is TGTGCCAGCAGCTTGGGCAGCCTCTTCTCTGGAAACACCATATATTTT. J is TRBJ1-3 and V is TRBV7-2; D is undetermined. Germline-derived CDR1 and CDR2 are SGHTA and FQGNSA. Trimming removed 3 bases at V and 0 bases at J, with 12 bases between. The CDR3 has 16 amino acids.